The 15 T cell receptor beta chains below come from one sample, sequenced in a study of blood T cell repertoires in COVID-19. Clones were sequenced by immunoSEQ multiplex PCR, and TCRdb holds only the in-frame ones, with some missing. The data show 110,000 to 150,000 clones, roughly 90% seen once. The specimen sequenced was peripheral blood. These receptor sequences come from a man in his fifties with active or convalescent COVID-19.

The chain joins TRBV9 to TRBJ1-4; tentative D call: TRBD1 (5 bases). Looked up from germline, CDR1 is SGDLS and CDR2 is YYNGEE. Trimming removed 0 bases at V and 7 bases at J, with 10 bases between. The CDR3 is made up of 14 amino acids. Written as DNA, the CDR3 is TGTGCCAGCAGCGTAGGGGCGGGGGGTGAAAAACTGTTTTTT. Protein sequence: CASSVGAGGEKLFF.

The rearrangement links TRBV3-1 (or the pseudogene TRBV3-2) to TRBJ1-1, with 7 bases matching TRBD1. Looked up from germline, CDR1 is LGHDT and CDR2 is YNNKEL (reference sequence). The CDR3 is made up of 14 amino acids. V trimming: 6 bases; J trimming: 1 base; junction bases outside the gene matches: 5. Here the CDR3 DNA reads TGTGCCAGCAGTACAGGGGTCGAGAACACTGAAGCTTTCTTT. It is translated as CASSTGVENTEAFF.

This clone was observed a few times. The V gene is TRBV5-6, the J gene TRBJ1-4, with TRBD1 matching over 7 bases. Germline V gene sequence: CDR1 SGHDT, CDR2 YYEEEE. The CDR3 length is 19 residues. Germline trimming cut 4 bases from V and 12 bases from J; bases unmatched to any gene: 27. The CDR3 protein is CASSPRVETGDRWGGELFF. The CDR3 DNA follows: TGTGCCAGCAGCCCTCGAGTCGAAACAGGGGATCGTTGGGGCGGTGAACTGTTTTTT.

This chain joins TRBV9 and TRBJ2-7; 7 bases align to TRBD1. The germline V gene encodes CDR1 SGDLS and CDR2 YYNGEE. The V segment lost 4 bases and the J segment 2 bases; nucleotides outside the gene matches: 6. The CDR3 contains 14 residues. This CDR3 reads CASSSGQSPYEQYF. CDR3 nucleotides: TGTGCCAGCAGCTCGGGACAGTCACCCTACGAGCAGTACTTC.

The CDR3: CASSAGQGGNTIYF. CDR3 DNA sequence: TGTGCCAGCAGCGCTGGACAGGGAGGTAACACCATATATTTT. J is TRBJ1-3 and V is TRBV9; TRBD1 matches 8 bases. The CDR3 has 14 amino acids. From germline, CDR1 is SGDLS and CDR2 YYNGEE. Unmatched junction bases numbered 6, after V lost 3 bases and J lost 7 bases.

The sample holds one count of this clone. V and J are TRBV27 and TRBJ2-7; a weak D match, TRBD2 (5 bases). The ends were cut back, 4 bases at V and 2 bases at J, with 18 bases in the middle. Germline V gene sequence: CDR1 MNHEY, CDR2 SMNVEV (reference sequence). The length of the CDR3 is 16 residues. CDR3 sequence: CASSSSYGEYAYEQYF. CDR3 nucleotide sequence: TGTGCCAGCAGTTCCTCCTACGGGGAGTACGCCTACGAGCAGTACTTC.

The rearrangement uses TRBV9 and TRBJ2-1; TRBD2 matches 12 bases. CDR3 size: 16 residues. The V gene end was trimmed by 0 bases and the J gene end by 7 bases; junction bases not matched to a gene: 5. Germline values: CDR1 SGDLS, CDR2 YYNGEE. The CDR3 here is CASSVAASGRDNEQFF. DNA for the CDR3: TGTGCCAGCAGCGTAGCCGCTAGCGGGAGGGATAATGAGCAGTTCTTC.

The rearrangement joins TRBV4-3 to TRBJ2-3; 8 bases match TRBD2. V gave up 1 base and J gave up 5 bases; unmatched junction bases: 8. Germline V CDR1 and CDR2: LGHNA, YSLEER. CDR3 size: 16 residues. The CDR3 reads CASSQAPAGVLDTQYF. In nucleotides, the CDR3 is TGCGCCAGCAGCCAAGCGCCAGCGGGAGTGCTAGATACGCAGTATTTT.

J is TRBJ2-1 and V is TRBV5-5; TRBD2 might be the D (6 bases). Germline V lookup: CDR1 SGHKS, CDR2 YYEKEE (reference sequence). This CDR3 region has 15 residues. V was trimmed by 7 bases and J by 8 bases, leaving 22 bases between them. CDR3 residues: CASLPSSGVGHEQFF. DNA for the CDR3: TGTGCCAGCTTACCTAGTAGCGGCGTGGGTCATGAGCAGTTCTTC. The full variable domain, with the rest looked up from reference TRBV5-5 and TRBJ2-1, is DAGVTQSPTHLIKTRGQQVTLRCSPISGHKSVSWYQQVLGQGPQFIFQYYEKEERGRGNFPDRFSARQFPNYSSELNVNALLLGDSALYLCASLPSSGVGHEQFFGPGTRLTVL.

The J gene is TRBJ1-5, the V gene TRBV2; TRBD1 matches at 8 bases. CDR3 length: 15 amino acids. From germline, CDR1 is SNHLY and CDR2 FYNNEI. With 9 bases clipped from V and 5 bases from J, the junction kept 12 bases outside the gene matches. CDR3 loop: CASKLQGVFDQPQHF. The CDR3, as DNA: TGTGCCAGTAAATTACAGGGGGTGTTTGATCAGCCCCAGCATTTT.

The gene calls are TRBV12-3 or TRBV12-4 and TRBJ2-5, with unresolved D. The CDR3 is 11 amino acids. The V gene lost 2 bases and the J gene lost 5 bases, with 3 bases spanning the gap. CDR3 nucleotide sequence: TGTGCCAGCAGTTTACTCGAGACCCAGTACTTC. Its translation is CASSLLETQYF.

The chain joins TRBV19 to TRBJ2-7; 8 nucleotides agree with TRBD1. This CDR3 has 15 amino acids. Germline loops: CDR1 LNHDA, CDR2 SQIVND (reference sequence). V lost 5 bases, J lost 2 bases, and 8 bases stayed unmatched. CDR3 DNA: TGTGCCAGTAGTTCCTCCCGGACAGGGACCTACGAGCAGTACTTC. Translation: CASSSSRTGTYEQYF.

The table lists this clone with a count of one. This chain joins TRBV18 and TRBJ2-2; 9 bases align to TRBD2. V dropped 2 bases and J dropped 2; count of bases not matched to a gene: 3. The CDR3 consists of 16 residues. Germline V CDR1 and CDR2: KGHSH, LQKENI. CDR3 DNA: TGTGCCAGCTCACCATATCTAGCGGGAAACACCGGGGAGCTGTTTTTT. It translates to CASSPYLAGNTGELFF.

This chain uses TRBV27 with TRBJ2-7, with 8 bases that match TRBD2. This CDR3 comprises 16 residues. Germline V CDR1 and CDR2: MNHEY, SMNVEV (reference sequence). V lost 4 bases, J lost 3 bases, and 11 bases stayed unmatched. The CDR3 region has the DNA TGTGCCAGCAGTTCCGCCCTTTCCAGCGGGAGCTACGAGCAGTACTTC. This translates into CASSSALSSGSYEQYF.

The chain couples TRBV27 to TRBJ2-7; 15 bases line up with TRBD2. Germline trimming cut 4 bases from V and 5 bases from J; bases unmatched to any gene: 6. Germline V lookup: CDR1 MNHEY, CDR2 SMNVEV (reference sequence). CDR3 size: 16 residues. CDR3 region: CASSYRTSGRAHEQYF. In nucleotides, the CDR3 is TGTGCCAGCAGTTACCGGACTAGCGGGAGGGCCCACGAGCAGTACTTC.